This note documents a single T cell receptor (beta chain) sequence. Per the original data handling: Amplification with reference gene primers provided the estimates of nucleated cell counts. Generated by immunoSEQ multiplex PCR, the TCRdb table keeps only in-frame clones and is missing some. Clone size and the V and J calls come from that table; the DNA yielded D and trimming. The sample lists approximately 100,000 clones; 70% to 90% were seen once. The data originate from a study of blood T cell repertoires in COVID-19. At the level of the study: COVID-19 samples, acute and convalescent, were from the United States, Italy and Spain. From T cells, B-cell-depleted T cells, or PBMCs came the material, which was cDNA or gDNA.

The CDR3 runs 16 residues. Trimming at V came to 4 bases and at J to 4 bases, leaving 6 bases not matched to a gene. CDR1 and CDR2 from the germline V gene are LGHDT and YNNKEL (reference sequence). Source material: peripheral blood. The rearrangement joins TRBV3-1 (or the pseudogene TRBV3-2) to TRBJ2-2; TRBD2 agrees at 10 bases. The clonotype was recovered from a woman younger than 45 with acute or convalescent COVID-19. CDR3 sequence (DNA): TGTGCCAGCAGCCCACGGACTAGCGGTCTCACCGGGGAGCTGTTTTTT. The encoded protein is CASSPRTSGLTGELFF.